This is a list of T cell receptor beta chains from one sample in a study of shared clonotypes between healthy human individuals. Repertoires were generated with immunoSEQ multiplex PCR, while TCRdb's copy carries only in-frame clones and drops some. This table has roughly 490,000 clones, 60% to 85% appearing once. The sample comprised PBMCs. All receptors come from a woman aged 40-49 years in good health. Some clones in this sample may be carry-over from other donors' samples. The CDR3 runs from the conserved cysteine through the conserved F or W. The D gene is left open where the match is weak. Clone size, where shown, is once, few, many, or a class for clones that have expanded.

d_gene	v_gene	j_gene	abundance	CDR3aa	CDR3nt
NA	TRBV5-6	TRBJ1-1	many	CASSSIGDPLF	TGTGCCAGCAGCTCGATCGGGGACCCCCTGTTT
TRBD2	TRBV6-5	TRBJ2-3	once	CASSYGGGPGTDTQYF	TGTGCCAGCAGTTACGGGGGAGGGCCTGGCACAGATACGCAGTATTTT
NA	TRBV28	TRBJ2-4	NA	CASSLSPGRNIQYF	TGTGCCAGCAGTTTATCCCCAGGGAGGAACATTCAGTACTTC
NA	TRBV6-1	TRBJ2-5	many	CASSELQGSQETQYF	TGTGCCAGCAGTGAGCTACAGGGAAGCCAAGAGACCCAGTACTTC
NA	TRBV7-3	TRBJ2-1	many	CASSPEELNEQFF	TGTGCCAGCAGCCCTGAGGAACTCAATGAGCAGTTCTTC
NA	TRBV5-1	TRBJ2-7	NA	CASSFVQGNEQYF	TGCGCCAGCAGCTTTGTCCAGGGCAACGAGCAGTACTTC
TRBD1	TRBV30	TRBJ1-6	NA	CAWRDRVRGSPLHF	TGTGCCTGGAGAGACAGGGTGAGAGGTTCACCCCTCCACTTT
NA	TRBV15	TRBJ1-2	NA	CATSRVANYGYTF	TGTGCCACCAGCAGAGTAGCTAACTATGGCTACACCTTC
TRBD1	TRBV29-1	TRBJ2-7	NA	CSGRDRVSYEQYF	TGCAGCGGCCGGGACAGGGTTTCCTACGAGCAGTACTTC
TRBD1	TRBV7-2	TRBJ2-4	many	CASSLPWDRGPIQYF	TGTGCCAGCAGCTTACCCTGGGACAGGGGACCCATTCAGTACTTC
TRBD2	TRBV27	TRBJ2-5	NA	CASSSNREGGTQYF	TGTGCCAGCAGCTCGAACCGGGAGGGGGGGACCCAGTACTTC
TRBD2	TRBV28	TRBJ2-2	NA	CASSSLTSGRANTGELFF	TGTGCCAGCAGTTCCCTAACTAGCGGGAGGGCCAACACCGGGGAGCTGTTTTTT
TRBD2	TRBV6-6	TRBJ2-1	NA	CASSYEGGSNEQFF	TGTGCCAGCAGTTATGAGGGAGGGAGCAATGAGCAGTTCTTC
NA	TRBV6-5	TRBJ2-5	NA	CASSTPGRETQYF	TGTGCCAGCAGTACCCCGGGGAGGGAGACCCAGTACTTC
TRBD2	TRBV11-2	TRBJ2-1	NA	CASSLVGTSGKNEQFF	TGTGCCAGCAGCTTAGTCGGGACTAGCGGGAAGAATGAGCAGTTCTTC
NA	TRBV28	TRBJ2-6	NA	CASTTLWNSGANVLTF	TGTGCCAGCACCACCCTCTGGAACTCTGGGGCCAACGTCCTGACTTTC
TRBD2	TRBV5-1	TRBJ2-3	NA	CASSPSGRNTDTQYF	TGCGCCAGCAGTCCTAGCGGGAGGAACACAGATACGCAGTATTTT
NA	TRBV27	TRBJ1-1	NA	CASKRGTSTTEAFF	TGTGCCAGCAAAAGAGGGACGTCGACCACTGAAGCTTTCTTT
TRBD2	TRBV27	TRBJ2-5	NA	CASSFFGREETQYF	TGTGCCAGCAGTTTTTTCGGGAGGGAAGAGACCCAGTACTTC
TRBD1	TRBV23-1	TRBJ1-5	NA	CASSQSSGQGAGFPQHF	TGCGCCAGCAGTCAATCTTCCGGACAGGGGGCCGGGTTCCCCCAGCATTTT
TRBD1	TRBV2	TRBJ2-1	NA	CASRGTGGGNEQFF	TGTGCCAGCAGGGGGACAGGGGGTGGAAATGAGCAGTTCTTC
NA	TRBV27	TRBJ1-1	NA	CASSFLGREGTEAFF	TGTGCCAGCAGTTTTCTCGGCAGGGAAGGGACTGAAGCTTTCTTT
TRBD2	TRBV6-4	TRBJ2-7	NA	CASSPHPGLAGSSEQYF	TGTGCCAGCAGCCCCCACCCCGGACTAGCGGGATCCTCCGAGCAGTACTTC
TRBD2	TRBV11-2	TRBJ2-3	NA	CASSLGAGGFTDTQYF	TGTGCCAGCAGCTTAGGGGCGGGAGGCTTCACAGATACGCAGTATTTT
TRBD1	TRBV2	TRBJ1-2	NA	CASRGQGRYYGYTF	TGTGCCAGCAGGGGACAGGGGCGGTACTATGGCTACACCTTC
TRBD2	TRBV7-9	TRBJ2-1	NA	CASSFRTSGHNEQFF	TGTGCCAGCAGCTTTCGAACTAGCGGCCACAATGAGCAGTTCTTC